The source of this TCR beta chain is a study of technical replicates of blood from a few donors. The repertoire was sequenced with immunoSEQ multiplex PCR; TCRdb's copy has only in-frame clones and lacks some. The data show about 88,000 clones, with about 93% seen just once and more than 0.2% held by the top ten. Germline CDR1 SGHAT, CDR2 FQDESV (reference sequence). The CDR3 has 15 residues. Germline trimming cut 1 base from V and 6 bases from J; bases unmatched to any gene: 6. The chain has TRBV11-1 and TRBJ2-5; 9 bases are a match to TRBD2. Sequences were obtained from T cells isolated from PBMCs. The sequence was obtained from a human donor in good health. DNA of the CDR3: TGTGCCAGCAGCTTAGAGGGACTAGCAGGGCAGACCCAGTACTTC. Residues: CASSLEGLAGQTQYF. Complete variable domain (other parts from reference TRBV11-1 and TRBJ2-5): EAEVAQSPRYKITEKSQAVAFWCDPISGHATLYWYRQILGQGPELLVQFQDESVVDDSQLPKDRFSAERLKGVDSTLKIQPAELGDSAMYLCASSLEGLAGQTQYFGPGTRLLVL.